These T cell receptor beta chains were read from a single sample in a study of response to subunit inactivated influenza vaccine. One entry per CDR3 protein results from TCRdb running MiXCR on the RT-PCR reads. The repertoire consists of 500,000 to 550,000 distinct CDR3 sequences, with around a quarter occurring once and the leading ten covering roughly 2.8%. These data are also associated with another study on T cells expressing NK-cell markers.

The sequencing here drew on CD4+ T cells sorted from PBMCs, taken roughly 12 days after vaccination. The receptor set was obtained from a man aged 45-65 years who received an inactivated influenza vaccine. CDR3s leave out the opening cysteine and the closing phenylalanine or tryptophan. Each record gives: V gene, J gene, CDR3 protein.

TRBV12-3/TRBV12-4	TRBJ2-1	ASSGRTSGAGEQF
TRBV6-5	TRBJ1-3	ASSYDDGFVLATIY
TRBV7-3	TRBJ2-1	ASSLTGGNIYNEQF
TRBV28	TRBJ2-5	ASSPLTRPEETQY
TRBV20-1	TRBJ2-5	SASPAVFQETQY
TRBV11-2	TRBJ2-7	ASSGWDGLSYEQY
TRBV28	TRBJ1-1	ASRGLQVGRTEAF
TRBV29-1	TRBJ2-5	SVDSGREGQY
TRBV12-3/TRBV12-4	TRBJ2-5	ASSLKALGGPQY
TRBV3-1	TRBJ2-1	ASSEAAALNEQF
TRBV4-2	TRBJ2-7	ASSQDAGAINYEQY
TRBV5-6	TRBJ2-5	ASSSAGGLRETQY
TRBV7-2	TRBJ2-3	ASSPRGGRADTQY
TRBV5-6	TRBJ2-5	ASSRRGNQETQY
TRBV11-2	TRBJ2-5	ASSLNPGQIQETQY
TRBV12-3/TRBV12-4	TRBJ1-2	ASSLGSTYGYT
TRBV12-3/TRBV12-4	TRBJ2-7	ASSRPSYEQY
TRBV7-2	TRBJ2-3	ASSTPGLDTQY
TRBV7-2	TRBJ2-1	ASSLAVGHSSYNEQF
TRBV3-1	TRBJ2-1	ASSQKTSGGYNEQF
TRBV4-3	TRBJ2-5	ASSLSRQRQETQY
TRBV5-1	TRBJ2-1	ASSSTDRDLYNEQF
TRBV12-3/TRBV12-4	TRBJ2-1	ASSWVTGTSSEQF
TRBV6-5	TRBJ1-6	ASSYSPGGYSPLH
TRBV6-1	TRBJ2-7	ASIEGTVAYEQY
TRBV11-2	TRBJ2-2	ASSLDGALSTGELF
TRBV5-6	TRBJ1-4	ASSLGFNEKLF